Listed below are T cell receptor beta chains from one sample, sequenced in a study of T cell changes during pregnancy in multiple sclerosis. Clones were sequenced by immunoSEQ multiplex PCR, and TCRdb holds only the in-frame ones, with some missing. The repertoire holds tens of thousands of clones, with roughly 88% as singletons. Sequenced material: peripheral blood, taken in the second trimester of pregnancy. Every receptor here comes from a female donor with multiple sclerosis, enrolled in a pregnancy study. CDR3s include the opening cysteine and the closing phenylalanine or tryptophan. A D gene is named only where the DNA matches it firmly. A row's size may be missing; if present it is once, few, many or a size class.

CDR3 DNA: TGTGCCAGCAGTCCAAGGACAGGGGCCCAAGAGACCCAGTACTTC; CDR3 protein: CASSPRTGAQETQYF; J gene: TRBJ2-5; clone size: .; D gene: TRBD1; V gene: TRBV27
CDR3 DNA: TGCGCCAGCCGTATTAGCGGGGGGGCGGGGGATACGCAGTATTTT; CDR3 protein: CASRISGGAGDTQYF; J gene: TRBJ2-3; clone size: few; D gene: TRBD2; V gene: TRBV4-1
CDR3 DNA: TGTGCCAGCAGCCCCAAAGACAGGTTGGGGTATGGCTACACCTTC; CDR3 protein: CASSPKDRLGYGYTF; J gene: TRBJ1-2; clone size: .; D gene: .; V gene: TRBV7-9
CDR3 DNA: TGTGCTAGTGGTTTGGTTCCCGGGACAGGAGAAAACAATGAGCAGTTCTTC; CDR3 protein: CASGLVPGTGENNEQFF; J gene: TRBJ2-1; clone size: .; D gene: TRBD1; V gene: TRBV12-5
CDR3 DNA: TGCGCCAGCAGCTATGCCAGCTGGAGTAGCGGGGGGTTTCTCGGAGAGACCCAGTACTTC; CDR3 protein: CASSYASWSSGGFLGETQYF; J gene: TRBJ2-5; clone size: .; D gene: TRBD2; V gene: TRBV5-1
CDR3 DNA: TGTGCCGCGGCCGGGGACACCGGGGAGCTGTTTTTT; CDR3 protein: CAAAGDTGELFF; J gene: TRBJ2-2; clone size: .; D gene: .; V gene: TRBV7-3
CDR3 DNA: TGTGCCAGCAGCCGGGACAGGGTCTCCGAGCAGTACTTC; CDR3 protein: CASSRDRVSEQYF; J gene: TRBJ2-7; clone size: .; D gene: TRBD1; V gene: TRBV7-8
CDR3 DNA: TGCGCCAGCAGCTTGCAACAGGGTTACGGTGAAGCTTTCTTT; CDR3 protein: CASSLQQGYGEAFF; J gene: TRBJ1-1; clone size: .; D gene: .; V gene: TRBV5-1
CDR3 DNA: TGTGCCTGGGGGGACAGGGAAGGGCATGGCTACACCTTC; CDR3 protein: CAWGDREGHGYTF; J gene: TRBJ1-2; clone size: .; D gene: TRBD1; V gene: TRBV30
CDR3 DNA: TGTGCCAGCAGTTCTCCGACAGGATACGTTTGGGAGCAGTACTTC; CDR3 protein: CASSSPTGYVWEQYF; J gene: TRBJ2-7; clone size: .; D gene: .; V gene: TRBV28
CDR3 DNA: TGTGCCAGCAGCTTCCACCCCGGGACTAGGAACTCCTACGAGCAGTACTTC; CDR3 protein: CASSFHPGTRNSYEQYF; J gene: TRBJ2-7; clone size: .; D gene: TRBD2; V gene: TRBV5-6
CDR3 DNA: TGTGCCAGCAGCTTACTCGACGGAGTTGAAGCTTTCTTT; CDR3 protein: CASSLLDGVEAFF; J gene: TRBJ1-1; clone size: .; D gene: .; V gene: TRBV7-9
CDR3 DNA: TGTGCCAGCAGCTTGGGGACTGTCCAAGAGACCCAGTACTTC; CDR3 protein: CASSLGTVQETQYF; J gene: TRBJ2-5; clone size: .; D gene: .; V gene: TRBV11-2
CDR3 DNA: TGTGCCAGCAGTTTCAACGGGGATCAGCCCCAGCATTTT; CDR3 protein: CASSFNGDQPQHF; J gene: TRBJ1-5; clone size: once; D gene: .; V gene: TRBV27
CDR3 DNA: TGTGCCAGCAGCTTAGGACAGCGACAGACCCAGTACTTC; CDR3 protein: CASSLGQRQTQYF; J gene: TRBJ2-5; clone size: .; D gene: .; V gene: TRBV7-2
CDR3 DNA: TGTGCCAGCAGCGACAGACTAGCCGATGAGCAGTTCTTC; CDR3 protein: CASSDRLADEQFF; J gene: TRBJ2-1; clone size: once; D gene: TRBD2; V gene: TRBV7-8
CDR3 DNA: TGCAGCGTCTCAGGGGCCGCCCTAGGGGCTTTCTTT; CDR3 protein: CSVSGAALGAFF; J gene: TRBJ1-1; clone size: .; D gene: .; V gene: TRBV29-1
CDR3 DNA: TGTGCCAGCAGCCTGAGAGACTTTAGCACAGATACGCAGTATTTT; CDR3 protein: CASSLRDFSTDTQYF; J gene: TRBJ2-3; clone size: .; D gene: .; V gene: TRBV6-6
CDR3 DNA: TGTGCCAGCAGCGTGACGGGACACGGAGAGACCCAGTACTTC; CDR3 protein: CASSVTGHGETQYF; J gene: TRBJ2-5; clone size: .; D gene: .; V gene: TRBV9
CDR3 DNA: TGTGCCTGGAGTGTCTGGGGGCGCGGGGAGCTGTTTTTT; CDR3 protein: CAWSVWGRGELFF; J gene: TRBJ2-2; clone size: .; D gene: .; V gene: TRBV30
CDR3 DNA: TGCGCCAGCGTTGGACAGCGCTCCTACGAGCAGTACTTC; CDR3 protein: CASVGQRSYEQYF; J gene: TRBJ2-7; clone size: .; D gene: .; V gene: TRBV5-1
CDR3 DNA: TGTGCCAGTAGTATGGGGGAGGTGAACACTGAAGCTTTCTTT; CDR3 protein: CASSMGEVNTEAFF; J gene: TRBJ1-1; clone size: .; D gene: .; V gene: TRBV19
CDR3 DNA: TGTGCCAGCAGTTACCCCGGGGAGGGATCCTACAATGAGCAGTTCTTC; CDR3 protein: CASSYPGEGSYNEQFF; J gene: TRBJ2-1; clone size: .; D gene: TRBD2; V gene: TRBV28
CDR3 DNA: TGTGCCAGCAGCTTAGATGGGGCAGTTAACAATGAGCAGTTCTTC; CDR3 protein: CASSLDGAVNNEQFF; J gene: TRBJ2-1; clone size: .; D gene: .; V gene: TRBV11-3
CDR3 DNA: TGTGCCAGCAGGAAACAGGACGAGCAGTACTTC; CDR3 protein: CASRKQDEQYF; J gene: TRBJ2-7; clone size: once; D gene: .; V gene: TRBV7-8
CDR3 DNA: TGTGCCAGCAGCCCCTGGGCGACAGCTCACTCCTACGAGCAGTACTTC; CDR3 protein: CASSPWATAHSYEQYF; J gene: TRBJ2-7; clone size: .; D gene: .; V gene: TRBV5-5
CDR3 DNA: TGTGCCAGCAGCTTGGCGTACTCGGGGGGGCACAAATACGAGCAGTACTTC; CDR3 protein: CASSLAYSGGHKYEQYF; J gene: TRBJ2-7; clone size: few; D gene: TRBD2; V gene: TRBV5-8
CDR3 DNA: TGCGCCAGCAGCCAAGTCGGCGGCTTCAATGAAAAACTGTTTTTT; CDR3 protein: CASSQVGGFNEKLFF; J gene: TRBJ1-4; clone size: .; D gene: .; V gene: TRBV4-1
CDR3 DNA: TGTGCCAGCAGTGACCCCTCCAGACAGGGGACCGGGGAGCTGTTTTTT; CDR3 protein: CASSDPSRQGTGELFF; J gene: TRBJ2-2; clone size: .; D gene: TRBD1; V gene: TRBV2
CDR3 DNA: TGTGCCAGTAGGGAACAGGGGGCGCGAGGAAACACCATATATTTT; CDR3 protein: CASREQGARGNTIYF; J gene: TRBJ1-3; clone size: .; D gene: TRBD1; V gene: TRBV19